This section outlines one TCR beta chain sequence together with its context. The data originate from a study of blood T cell repertoires in COVID-19. Sequenced by immunoSEQ multiplex PCR; TCRdb stores in-frame clones only, minus some. The profile shows fewer than 250,000 clones, around 80% of them singletons. Germline-derived CDR1 and CDR2 are KGHSH and LQKENI. The junction had 7 bases not matched to a gene; V was cut back by 6 bases and J by 3 bases. This CDR3 region has 14 residues. J is TRBJ2-7 and V is TRBV18; 8 bases align to TRBD1. The material sequenced was peripheral blood. This sequence was found in a human donor in a cohort sampled during active COVID-19. The CDR3 bases are TGTGCCAGCTCTCGAGGACAGGGACTCTACGAGCAGTACTTC. As protein: CASSRGQGLYEQYF.